Below are 30 T cell receptor beta chains sequenced from a single sample in a study of T cell responses to AZD1222 COVID-19 vaccine. The method was immunoSEQ multiplex PCR; TCRdb's version includes in-frame clones alone and lacks a portion of them. The repertoire includes around 94,000 clones, 85% of them detected once, and over 3.5% sits in the top ten. The sequenced sample was peripheral blood, obtained 28 days after the second AZD1222 dose. These receptors all come from an adult who received the AZD1222 COVID-19 vaccine.

This clone was seen a few times. J is TRBJ2-1 and V is TRBV4-2; 13 nucleotides line up with TRBD2. Germline V gene sequence: CDR1 LGHNA, CDR2 YNFKEQ. The CDR3 loop spans 18 amino acids. The J segment lost 4 bases and the V segment lost 1 base, leaving 7 bases of the junction unmatched. CDR3 residues: CASSQVELAGGIYNEQFF. The CDR3 nucleotides read TGTGCCAGCAGCCAAGTGGAACTAGCGGGAGGGATATACAATGAGCAGTTCTTC.

V gene TRBV18 combines with J gene TRBJ2-5; D is unclear. CDR1 KGHSH and CDR2 LQKENI come from the germline V gene. Deletions cut 0 bases from V and 4 bases from J, with 3 bases between. CDR3 length: 12 amino acids. This CDR3 reads CASSPPLETQYF. The CDR3 DNA is TGTGCCAGCTCACCACCGTTAGAGACCCAGTACTTC.

V usage is TRBV30 and J usage is TRBJ1-5, with no clear D. This CDR3 has 14 residues. Germline CDR1 reads GTSNPN; CDR2 reads SVGIG (reference sequence). Trimming removed 2 bases at V and 5 bases at J, with 13 bases between. The CDR3 spells CAWSLAGNHQPQHF. CDR3 nucleotides: TGTGCCTGGAGTTTGGCGGGAAATCATCAGCCCCAGCATTTT.

This rearrangement joins TRBV7-2 to TRBJ1-1; D unclear. The germline V gene encodes CDR1 SGHTA and CDR2 FQGNSA. The CDR3 covers 13 residues. V lost 3 bases, J lost 14 bases, and 19 bases lay in between. The CDR3: CASSFYSDSRVFF. For the CDR3, the DNA is TGTGCCAGCAGCTTCTATTCAGATTCTAGAGTGTTCTTT.

The rearrangement links TRBV2 to TRBJ2-1; D tentatively fits TRBD1 or TRBD2 (5 bases each). The CDR3 is 13 residues long. Per the germline V gene, CDR1 is SNHLY and CDR2 is FYNNEI. V was shortened by 4 bases and J by 10 bases, with 14 bases between the two germline ends. CDR3 in amino acids: CASSVLGEWEQFF. The CDR3 DNA sequence: TGTGCCAGCAGTGTTCTAGGGGAGTGGGAGCAGTTCTTC. The full variable domain, completed using reference TRBV2 and TRBJ2-1, is EPEVTQTPSHQVTQMGQEVILRCVPISNHLYFYWYRQILGQKVEFLVSFYNNEISEKSEIFDDQFSVERPDGSNFTLKIRSTKLEDSAMYFCASSVLGEWEQFFGPGTRLTVL.

This clone was seen a single time. The rearrangement links TRBV7-6 to TRBJ2-7; a possible D gene is TRBD2 (6 bases). Germline-derived CDR1 and CDR2 are SGHVS and FNYEAQ. The ends were cut back, 3 bases at V and 0 bases at J, with 21 bases in the middle. The CDR3 has 18 residues. CDR3 in DNA: TGTGCCAGCAGCTTTAAGGGAGGCAGGGACTCCAGCTCCTACGAGCAGTACTTC. It specifies CASSFKGGRDSSSYEQYF.

The rearrangement links TRBV28 to TRBJ2-1; tentative D call: TRBD2 (6 bases). V dropped 5 bases and J dropped 1 base, with 12 bases sitting between them. Germline V gives CDR1 MDHEN, CDR2 SYDVKM. The CDR3 has 15 residues. CDR3 coding DNA: TGTGCCAGCAGTATCCCGGCGGGGTCCTACAATGAGCAGTTCTTC. Translating it yields CASSIPAGSYNEQFF.

CDR3 protein: CASSPPSGLETQYF. The CDR3 DNA reads TGTGCCAGCAGTCCACCTAGCGGCTTAGAGACCCAGTACTTC. This chain joins TRBV27 and TRBJ2-5, with TRBD2 matching 7 bases. CDR1 MNHEY and CDR2 SMNVEV come from the germline V gene (reference sequence). The CDR3 has 14 residues. Trimming took 5 bases from V and 4 from J; bases not matched to a gene: 7.

The chain recombines TRBV9 with TRBJ2-3; 11 bases map to TRBD2. The CDR3 runs to 15 residues. Trimming at V came to 2 bases and at J to 4 bases, leaving 3 bases not matched to a gene. Per the germline V gene, CDR1 is SGDLS and CDR2 is YYNGEE. For the CDR3, the DNA is TGTGCCAGCAGCGTTAGCGGGGGGGCCGCAGATACGCAGTATTTT. This codes for CASSVSGGAADTQYF.

The J gene is TRBJ2-5, the V gene TRBV5-1; TRBD1 agrees at 8 bases. Germline CDR1 reads SGHRS; CDR2 reads YFSETQ. V shed 1 base and J 5 bases; nucleotides not matched to a gene: 10. The CDR3 has 16 residues. CDR3 in amino acids: CASSLSRPGGPETQYF. Here the CDR3 DNA reads TGCGCCAGCAGCTTGAGCCGTCCAGGGGGCCCTGAGACCCAGTACTTC.

This clone appeared a few times. The chain is built from TRBV2 and TRBJ1-4; D is uncertain. V was pared by 4 bases and J by 4 bases, with 10 bases between. The CDR3 runs 14 residues. In germline, CDR1 is SNHLY, CDR2 FYNNEI. CDR3: CASSGSGVNEKLFF. In nucleotides, the CDR3 is TGTGCCAGCAGTGGGTCTGGGGTTAATGAAAAACTGTTTTTT.

The rearrangement uses TRBV6-5 and TRBJ2-7; 10 bases are a match to TRBD1. Germline V lookup: CDR1 MNHEY, CDR2 SVGAGI. Trimming took 5 bases from V and 6 from J; bases not matched to a gene: 7. The CDR3 loop spans 14 amino acids. CDR3 protein: CASSPRDRGREQYF. CDR3 DNA: TGTGCCAGCAGTCCCCGGGACAGGGGACGCGAGCAGTACTTC.

The chain has TRBV30 and TRBJ1-5, with TRBD1 matching over 8 bases. In germline, CDR1 is GTSNPN, CDR2 SVGIG (reference sequence). The CDR3 is 13 amino acids. Trimming cost V 5 bases and J 3 bases; bases outside gene matches: 3. The CDR3 protein is CAWSGQANQPQHF. DNA of the CDR3: TGTGCCTGGTCGGGACAGGCCAATCAGCCCCAGCATTTT. Full variable domain (remainder filled in from reference TRBV30 and TRBJ1-5): SQTIHQWPATLVQPVGSPLSLECTVEGTSNPNLYWYRQAAGRGLQLLFYSVGIGQISSEVPQNLSASRPQDRQFILSSKKLLLSDSGFYLCAWSGQANQPQHFGDGTRLSIL.

The V gene is TRBV29-1, the J gene TRBJ2-6; D gene unclear. This CDR3 is built from 13 residues. The germline CDR1 and CDR2 sequences are SQVTM and ANQGSEA. Trimming cost V 4 bases and J 0 bases, with 4 bases left between them. CDR3 nucleotides: TGCAGCGTTGGCACCTCTGGGGCCAACGTCCTGACTTTC. Its translation: CSVGTSGANVLTF. The full variable domain, completed using reference TRBV29-1 and TRBJ2-6, is SAVISQKPSRDICQRGTSLTIQCQVDSQVTMMFWYRQQPGQSLTLIATANQGSEATYESGFVIDKFPISRPNLTFSTLTVSNMSPEDSSIYLCSVGTSGANVLTFGAGSRLTVL.

This chain uses TRBV28 with TRBJ2-7; 8 bases align to TRBD2. Germline assignment: CDR1 MDHEN and CDR2 SYDVKM. The CDR3 runs 14 residues. With V trimmed by 10 bases and J by 0 bases, 8 bases remained unmatched. CDR3 in DNA: TGTGCCACCCAGACTAGCGACAGCTCCTACGAGCAGTACTTC. Encoded protein: CATQTSDSSYEQYF.

The CDR3 DNA reads TGTGCCAGCAGCTCCCACCCCCCGAGGGGGGCAGTGAGTTACGAGCAGTACTTC. Translation: CASSSHPPRGAVSYEQYF. The chain couples TRBV7-2 to TRBJ2-7, with D perhaps matching TRBD1 or TRBD2 (6 bases each). The V end lost 4 bases, the J end lost 4 bases, and 26 bases lay between the germline ends. Germline CDR1 reads SGHTA; CDR2 reads FQGNSA. This CDR3 has 18 amino acids.

The J gene is TRBJ2-7, the V gene TRBV6-2 or TRBV6-3; D unclear. Germline V lookup: CDR1 MNHEY, CDR2 SVGEGT. This CDR3 region has 16 residues. Trimming removed 6 bases from V and 4 bases from J, with 22 bases in between. The CDR3 DNA is TGTGCCAGCAGCCCAAGAGCCGTTGGTCTAGGTTACGAGCAGTACTTC. Translated, it gives CASSPRAVGLGYEQYF.

The V call is TRBV11-2, the J call TRBJ1-6, with 7 bases fitting TRBD1. The CDR3 has 16 amino acids. Germline V gene data show CDR1 as SGHAT and CDR2 as FQNNGV. V shed 5 bases and J 3 bases; nucleotides not matched to a gene: 7. The CDR3 DNA reads TGTGCCAGCAGCCCGGCCGGGACAGACTATAATTCACCCCTCCACTTT. Its protein product is CASSPAGTDYNSPLHF.

This clone was detected only a few times. This chain uses TRBV6-4 with TRBJ2-2, with TRBD2 matching 8 bases. V shed 0 bases, J shed 6 bases, and the junction held 3 bases outside the gene matches. This CDR3 spans 15 amino acids. Germline CDR1 is MRHNA and CDR2 is SNTAGT. This chain's CDR3 is CASSDSSGGPGELFF. The CDR3 DNA follows: TGTGCCAGCAGTGACTCATCGGGAGGGCCCGGGGAGCTGTTTTTT.

The rearrangement links TRBV10-1 to TRBJ2-1; no firm D call. Trimming removed 8 bases at V and 4 bases at J, with 15 bases between. Germline CDR1 WNHNN, CDR2 SYGVQD (reference sequence). The CDR3 contains 14 residues. The CDR3 coding sequence is TGCGCCAGCCATCCGTCCCCTCAGTACAATGAGCAGTTCTTC. This codes for CASHPSPQYNEQFF.

The genes are TRBV18 and TRBJ2-5; D ambiguous. The CDR3 spans 14 residues. Germline CDR1 reads KGHSH; CDR2 reads LQKENI. Deletions cut 2 bases from V and 0 bases from J, with 7 bases between. CDR3 DNA: TGTGCCAGCTCACCATACAGTTACCAAGAGACCCAGTACTTC. It yields the protein CASSPYSYQETQYF. Complete variable domain (other parts from reference TRBV18 and TRBJ2-5): NAGVMQNPRHLVRRRGQEARLRCSPMKGHSHVYWYRQLPEEGLKFMVYLQKENIIDESGMPKERFSAEFPKEGPSILRIQQVVRGDSAAYFCASSPYSYQETQYFGPGTRLLVL.

V is TRBV5-1 and J is TRBJ2-3, with D unresolved. Between the trimmed V and J ends, which lost 4 bases and 0 bases, there was a span of 9 bases. Germline CDR1 and CDR2: SGHRS and YFSETQ. This CDR3 has 14 amino acids. The CDR3 DNA sequence: TGCGCCAGCAGCCGGAGTACTAGCACAGATACGCAGTATTTT. It is translated as CASSRSTSTDTQYF.

Here the CDR3 reads CASSLRSGGLNEQYF. For the CDR3, the DNA is TGTGCCAGCAGCTTACGTAGCGGGGGGCTAAACGAGCAGTACTTC. The rearrangement links TRBV5-4 to TRBJ2-7; 10 bases are shared with TRBD2. The CDR3 loop spans 15 amino acids. Looked up from germline, CDR1 is SGHNT and CDR2 is YYREEE (reference sequence). The J segment lost 5 bases and the V segment lost 2 bases, leaving 7 bases of the junction unmatched.

This clone was counted a few times. This rearrangement joins TRBV11-2 to TRBJ1-3, with D tentatively TRBD1 (6 bases). Looked up from germline, CDR1 is SGHAT and CDR2 is FQNNGV. This CDR3 contains 16 residues. V lost 3 bases, J lost 0 bases, and 12 bases lay in between. The CDR3 DNA is TGTGCCAGCAGCTTCGGACAGCGCTCCTCTGGAAACACCATATATTTT. Encoded protein: CASSFGQRSSGNTIYF.

This chain joins TRBV5-1 and TRBJ2-1; D tentatively reads TRBD1 or TRBD2 (5 bases each). Trimming took off 3 bases at V and 4 bases at J, with 11 bases between the two ends. Germline CDR1 is SGHRS and CDR2 is YFSETQ. There are 14 residues in the CDR3. The CDR3 here is CASSSRGTYNEQFF. The DNA of the CDR3 is TGCGCCAGCAGCTCGAGGGGAACTTACAATGAGCAGTTCTTC.

The table lists this clone with a few counts. The V call is TRBV12-3 or TRBV12-4, the J call TRBJ2-7; D not certain. V dropped 2 bases and J dropped 6 bases, with 11 bases sitting between them. The CDR3 runs 13 residues. DNA of the CDR3: TGTGCCAGCAGTTTATACTCGAACGCCGAGCAGTACTTC. Translation gives CASSLYSNAEQYF.

The chain is built from TRBV12-3 or TRBV12-4 and TRBJ2-5; D unclear. V dropped 5 bases and J dropped 3 bases, with 10 bases sitting between them. This CDR3 comprises 13 residues. CDR3 sequence: CASSTWVEETQYF. In DNA, the CDR3 is TGTGCCAGCAGTACCTGGGTAGAAGAGACCCAGTACTTC.

The chain recombines TRBV12-3 or TRBV12-4 with TRBJ2-1; 9 bases line up with TRBD1. J gave up 8 bases and V 3 bases, and 2 bases lay outside the gene matches. CDR3 size: 13 residues. The CDR3 region is CASSFRTGDEQFF. The CDR3 region has the DNA TGTGCCAGCAGTTTCAGGACAGGGGATGAGCAGTTCTTC.

This clone was detected only a few times. The rearrangement joins TRBV27 to TRBJ1-5, with D unclear. Germline CDR1 and CDR2: MNHEY and SMNVEV (reference sequence). V was clipped by 5 bases and J by 4 bases, with 15 bases between them. CDR3 size: 15 residues. DNA for the CDR3: TGTGCCAGCAGTCCCTACTCCGGGAGTAATCAGCCCCAGCATTTT. This gives the protein CASSPYSGSNQPQHF.

This chain uses TRBV11-2 with TRBJ2-2; TRBD2 matches 8 bases. Germline loops: CDR1 SGHAT, CDR2 FQNNGV. Germline trimming cut 1 base from V and 3 bases from J; bases unmatched to any gene: 1. CDR3 size: 15 residues. CDR3 residues: CASSLVRGDTGELFF. In nucleotides, the CDR3 is TGTGCCAGCAGCTTAGTGCGGGGGGACACCGGGGAGCTGTTTTTT.